This T cell receptor beta chain was observed in a study of T-cell reconstitution after alpha-beta-depleted transplantation in children. Study conclusions and caveats: T-cell counts and diversity were attributed mostly to newly produced T cells one year after transplant. About two months after transplant, alpha-beta T cells reportedly came from several hundred expanded graft clones. Surviving thymic progenitors and recipient T cells were the source of high TCRbeta diversity at day 60 in some patients.

This sample's TCRbeta library carried unique molecular identifier barcodes. TCRdb re-called the PCR reads with MiXCR, one entry per CDR3 protein. The table lists about 78,000 distinct CDR3 sequences, 14% of them singletons. About this clonotype itself: Its specificity is unknown.

This specimen consisted of PBMCs, mostly from graft donor cells, obtained 180 days after TCRalphabeta/CD19-depleted stem cell transplant. This sequence originates from a male patient between 2 and 15 years old who had a stem cell transplant for acute lymphoblastic leukemia, so the T cells may come from the graft donor.

CDR3 sequence (DNA): TGTGCCAGCAGCTTGGAGGGGACTAGCGGGATTTCTTGGGAGACCCAGTACTTC. The encoded protein is CASSLEGTSGISWETQYF. This sequence joins TRBV11-1 and TRBJ2-5; 13 bases match TRBD2. Germline V gene data show CDR1 as SGHAT and CDR2 as FQDESV (reference sequence). The length of the CDR3 is 18 residues. The trim removed 3 bases at V and 5 bases at J, leaving 12 bases unmatched. The full variable domain, its missing parts supplied by reference TRBV11-1 and TRBJ2-5, is EAEVAQSPRYKITEKSQAVAFWCDPISGHATLYWYRQILGQGPELLVQFQDESVVDDSQLPKDRFSAERLKGVDSTLKIQPAELGDSAMYLCASSLEGTSGISWETQYFGPGTRLLVL.